The 8 T cell receptor beta chains given below trace back to one sample, sequenced in a study of blood T cell repertoires in COVID-19. The protocol was immunoSEQ multiplex PCR, while the TCRdb copy is restricted to in-frame clones and leaves out a portion. The data show 200,000 to 250,000 clones, approximately 82% seen once. Specimen: peripheral blood. The receptors derive from a woman aged 80 or over with acute or convalescent COVID-19.

The V gene is TRBV25-1, the J gene TRBJ1-6; 8 nucleotides agree with TRBD1. CDR1 and CDR2 (germline): MGHDK, SYGVNS. This CDR3 is built from 16 residues. V lost 1 base to trimming and J lost 9 bases; unmatched junction nucleotides: 8. As DNA, the CDR3 is TGTGCCAGCAGTGAATTTGAGACAGGGGTTAGTTCACCCCTCCACTTT. Protein product: CASSEFETGVSSPLHF.

This clone turned up a few times. The chain recombines TRBV6-5 with TRBJ2-3; 7 bases agree with TRBD1. The CDR3 loop spans 15 amino acids. Trimming at V came to 6 bases and at J to 2 bases, leaving 8 bases not matched to a gene. CDR1 MNHEY and CDR2 SVGAGI come from the germline V gene. CDR3 nucleotides: TGTGCCAGCAGGCGTAGACAGGGACCCACAGATACGCAGTATTTT. It encodes CASRRRQGPTDTQYF.

This chain connects TRBV12-3 or TRBV12-4 to TRBJ1-1; a weak D match, TRBD1 (5 bases). CDR3 length: 12 residues. V dropped 8 bases and J dropped 11 bases, with 18 bases sitting between them. The CDR3 is CASERQQEMAFF. The CDR3, as DNA: TGTGCCAGCGAGAGACAACAGGAGATGGCTTTCTTT.

The genes are TRBV6-6 and TRBJ2-7, with D maybe TRBD1 (5 bases). This CDR3 region has 13 residues. The germline V and J ends were trimmed by 7 bases and 1 base, with 11 bases remaining between them. From germline, CDR1 is MNHNY and CDR2 SVGAGI (reference sequence). This CDR3 reads CASTPGRSYEQYF. The CDR3 DNA follows: TGTGCCAGCACCCCAGGGCGGTCCTACGAGCAGTACTTC.

The chain recombines TRBV18 with TRBJ2-3; 10 bases agree with TRBD2. The CDR3 is made up of 17 amino acids. The V segment lost 0 bases and the J segment 1 base; nucleotides outside the gene matches: 4. Germline CDR1 and CDR2: KGHSH and LQKENI. The CDR3 sequence is CASSPPSGTSGTDTQYF. The CDR3 DNA reads TGTGCCAGCTCACCACCGTCGGGGACTAGCGGCACAGATACGCAGTATTTT.

The rearrangement uses TRBV9 and TRBJ2-5, with D possibly TRBD2 on 6 matching bases. CDR1 SGDLS and CDR2 YYNGEE come from the germline V gene. V was clipped by 1 base and J by 2 bases, with 12 bases between them. CDR3 length: 15 amino acids. Written as DNA, the CDR3 is TGTGCCAGCAGCGTATTCAGTAGCGGACAAGAGACCCAGTACTTC. Amino acids: CASSVFSSGQETQYF.

The chain links TRBV6-1 to TRBJ1-5, with 9 bases identical to TRBD1. Germline V gene data show CDR1 as MNHNS and CDR2 as SASEGT. The CDR3 covers 17 residues. The trim removed 4 bases at V and 0 bases at J, leaving 7 bases unmatched. DNA for the CDR3: TGTGCCAGCAGTGCGGGACAGGGTTCGCCTAGCAATCAGCCCCAGCATTTT. Amino acids: CASSAGQGSPSNQPQHF.

The rearrangement joins TRBV6-6 to TRBJ1-2; 7 nucleotides match TRBD1. The CDR3 runs 14 residues. Germline assignment: CDR1 MNHNY and CDR2 SVGAGI (reference sequence). J gave up 0 bases and V 6 bases, and 4 bases lay outside the gene matches. In nucleotides, the CDR3 is TGTGCCAGCAGCGGACAGGCCTCTAACTATGGCTACACCTTC. Its translation is CASSGQASNYGYTF.